This T cell receptor (beta chain) stems from a study of Graves' ophthalmopathy and Graves' hyperthyroidism. As the template, RNA transcripts were used to amplify TCR beta CDR3 regions. First-round RT-PCR relied on HTBI primers, and a second-round multiplex PCR came next. MiXCR, run by TCRdb on the multiplex PCR reads, gives a single entry per CDR3 protein. The data show some 1.1 million distinct CDR3 sequences, 35% to 40% seen once. Regarding this clonotype: Its antigen is not identified. Germline and junction disagree at one end, which may indicate a read error.

Germline-derived CDR1 and CDR2 are ENHRY and SYGVKD. The CDR3 runs to 15 residues. Overall study results and limits: Sensitivity reached 87.88% and specificity 75% to 82% for a 13-signature model separating ophthalmopathy from stable hyperthyroidism.

V usage is TRBV10-3 and J usage is TRBJ2-2; 8 bases are shared with TRBD2. Material: peripheral blood or thyroid tissue (not recorded which). The TCR was taken from an adult man with Graves' hyperthyroidism. The DNA for the CDR3 is TGTGCCAGCAGTTTAGAGCGGGAGTGGACCGGGGAGCTGTTTTTT. Translation: CASSLEREWTGELFF.